Reported below is one TCR beta chain. The data are from a study of blood T cell repertoires in COVID-19. Study information: Specimens from acute and convalescent COVID-19 originated in the United States, Italy and Spain. PBMCs, B-cell-depleted T cells, or T cells were the source of the cDNA or gDNA that made up the material.

Repertoires were generated with immunoSEQ multiplex PCR, while TCRdb's copy carries only in-frame clones and drops some. The data hold around 340,000 clones, with 80% to 90% observed a single time. CDR1 and CDR2 from the germline V gene are SGHDT and YYEEEE. V was cut by 0 bases and J by 11 bases, with 8 bases left in between. This CDR3 comprises 11 residues. Seattle-derived patients entered the study during active infection and were followed longitudinally. V is TRBV5-6 and J is TRBJ1-2; D not certain. Specimen: peripheral blood. This clonotype originated in a woman aged 55-69 years with COVID-19, enrolled during active disease. CDR3 coding DNA: TGTGCCAGCAGCTTGGTGGCCGAATACACCTTC. This translates into CASSLVAEYTF.